This T cell receptor beta chain was recorded in a study of CD4 T cell repertoires in COVID-19. Overall study context: Relabeled CFSE-low cells, IL-2-expanded for around nine days, met spikes from other coronaviruses.

Only in-frame clones appear in the TCRdb table, and some are missing; sequencing was by immunoSEQ multiplex PCR. The table records thousands of clones, 84% of them present only once. Concerning this clone: Antigen: not known.

Deletions cut 1 base from V and 6 bases from J, with 10 bases between. The CDR3 is made up of 14 amino acids. Germline CDR1 SGHVS, CDR2 FQNEAQ. Sequencing was done directly on freshly isolated, uncultured memory T cells. Study observations and caveats: Some SARS-CoV-2 clonotypes, between 7 and 25%, recurred in SARS-CoV and/or HKU1 cultures. Two or all three memory subsets shared several highly expanded SARS-CoV-2-reactive clonotypes.

This clonotype was sampled from a human donor who had COVID-19. This chain uses TRBV7-8 with TRBJ1-5; maybe TRBD1 (5 bases). Sequencing was performed on effector memory CD4+ T cells from blood, taken before the COVID-19 pandemic. Here the CDR3 reads CASSLVQGGQPQHF. As DNA, the CDR3 is TGTGCCAGCAGCTTAGTCCAGGGAGGTCAGCCCCAGCATTTT.